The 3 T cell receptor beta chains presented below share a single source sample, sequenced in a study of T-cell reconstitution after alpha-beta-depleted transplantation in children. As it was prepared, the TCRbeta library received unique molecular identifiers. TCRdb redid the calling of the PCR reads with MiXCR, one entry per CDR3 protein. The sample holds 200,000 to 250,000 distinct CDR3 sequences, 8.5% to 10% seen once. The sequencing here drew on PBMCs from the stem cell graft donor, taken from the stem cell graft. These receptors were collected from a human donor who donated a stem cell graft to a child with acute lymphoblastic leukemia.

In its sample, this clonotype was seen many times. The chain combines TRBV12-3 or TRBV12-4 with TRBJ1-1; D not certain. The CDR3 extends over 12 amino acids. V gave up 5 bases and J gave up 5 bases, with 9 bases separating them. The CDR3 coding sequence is TGTGCCAGCAGTCCTCTCGGGACTGAAGCTTTCTTT. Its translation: CASSPLGTEAFF.

CDR3 sequence reads: CASSSGPSGFNEQFF. Here the CDR3 DNA reads TGTGCCAGCAGCTCGGGACCGAGCGGGTTCAATGAGCAGTTCTTC. The chain carries TRBV5-8 and TRBJ2-1; D is possibly TRBD2 (6 bases). CDR3 length equals 15 residues. CDR1 and CDR2 from the germline V gene are SGHTS and YDEGEE. The ends were cut back, 3 bases at V and 6 bases at J, with 16 bases in the middle.

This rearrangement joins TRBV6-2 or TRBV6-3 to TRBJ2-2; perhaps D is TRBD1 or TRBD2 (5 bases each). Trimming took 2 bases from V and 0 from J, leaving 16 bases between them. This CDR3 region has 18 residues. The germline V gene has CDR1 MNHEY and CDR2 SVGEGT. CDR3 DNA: TGTGCCAGCAGTTACGCCCTTCCGGGACCCGCGAACACCGGGGAGCTGTTTTTT. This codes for CASSYALPGPANTGELFF.